Listed below are T cell receptor beta chains from one sample, sequenced in a study of control samples from healthy donors and cancer patients. Assay: immunoSEQ multiplex PCR; the TCRdb copy retains only in-frame clones and omits some. The data show roughly 450,000 clones, approximately 90% seen once. Sequenced material: PBMCs. The receptors shown here come from a man aged 35 to 55 with head and neck cancer. Both conserved end residues are part of each CDR3. A D gene is named only where the DNA matches it firmly. Size tells how often a clone was seen (once, few, many) or the class of an expanded clone, and some rows leave it out.

clone_size j_call d_call v_call cdr3_aa cdr3_nt
. TRBJ2-7 TRBD2 TRBV28 CASSLGTSGHYEQYF TGTGCCAGCAGTTTGGGGACTAGCGGGCACTACGAGCAGTACTTC
once TRBJ2-1 TRBD2 TRBV3-1/TRBV3-2 CASSQEALAGGPHEQFF TGTGCCAGCAGCCAAGAAGCGCTAGCGGGGGGGCCACATGAGCAGTTCTTC
. TRBJ1-1 . TRBV7-3 CASSPRDSRTEAFF TGTGCCAGCAGCCCGCGCGACAGCCGTACTGAAGCTTTCTTT
few TRBJ1-5 . TRBV19 CASSYGGGQPQHF TGTGCCAGTAGTTACGGGGGAGGTCAGCCCCAGCATTTT
. TRBJ2-4 . TRBV4-1 CASSQGQTDLAKNIQYF TGCGCCAGCAGCCAAGGTCAGACGGATCTAGCCAAAAACATTCAGTACTTC
. TRBJ2-3 . TRBV5-1 CASSFRGDTTDTQYF TGCGCCAGCAGCTTTCGCGGGGATACCACAGATACGCAGTATTTT
. TRBJ2-7 TRBD2 TRBV27 CASPGTSGFSYEQYF TGTGCCAGCCCGGGGACTAGCGGGTTCTCCTACGAGCAGTACTTC
. TRBJ2-1 TRBD2 TRBV28 CASSSGAGSSYNEQFF TGTGCCAGCAGTTCCGGAGCGGGGAGCTCCTACAATGAGCAGTTCTTC
. TRBJ2-5 . TRBV9 CASSVAGLQETQYF TGTGCCAGCAGCGTAGCGGGACTTCAAGAGACCCAGTACTTC
. TRBJ1-1 TRBD1 TRBV5-1 CASSLGTGNTEAFF TGCGCCAGCAGCTTGGGGACAGGGAACACTGAAGCTTTCTTT
. TRBJ1-4 . TRBV4-1 CASSQEMGSFVATNEKLFF TGCGCCAGCAGCCAAGAAATGGGGAGCTTTGTTGCAACTAATGAAAAACTGTTTTTT
. TRBJ2-3 . TRBV24-1 CATSDSVRSTDTQYF TGTGCCACCAGTGATTCGGTTAGGAGCACAGATACGCAGTATTTT
. TRBJ1-2 . TRBV5-5 CASSLGPAYGYTF TGTGCCAGCAGCTTGGGCCCCGCCTATGGCTACACCTTC
. TRBJ2-7 . TRBV18 CASSPGSYEQYF TGTGCCAGCTCACCAGGTAGCTACGAGCAGTACTTC
. TRBJ2-4 TRBD2 TRBV4-1 CASSRLAGGFVIQYF TGCGCCAGCAGCCGGCTAGCGGGAGGGTTTGTCATTCAGTACTTC
. TRBJ2-6 . TRBV27 CASSAPYSGANVLTF TGTGCCAGCAGTGCTCCTTACTCTGGGGCCAACGTCCTGACTTTC
. TRBJ2-7 . TRBV4-2 CASSQAVGGSYEQYF TGTGCCAGCAGCCAAGCTGTCGGCGGCTCCTACGAGCAGTACTTC
. TRBJ1-2 . TRBV9 CASSVALYNRGDSNYGYTF TGTGCCAGCAGCGTAGCTTTGTACAACCGTGGGGACTCCAACTATGGCTACACCTTC
. TRBJ1-5 . TRBV7-9 CASSLGAGKNQPQHF TGTGCCAGCAGCTTAGGGGCGGGAAAGAATCAGCCCCAGCATTTT
. TRBJ1-4 TRBD1 TRBV5-4 CASSLAGQGFSEKLFF TGTGCCAGCAGCTTGGCGGGACAGGGCTTTAGTGAAAAACTGTTTTTT
. TRBJ2-6 . TRBV7-3 CASSLTAGANVLTF TGTGCCAGCAGCTTGACAGCTGGGGCCAACGTCCTGACTTTC
. TRBJ1-2 TRBD1 TRBV27 CASSFVRRGYGYTF TGTGCCAGCAGCTTCGTCCGCAGGGGGTATGGCTACACCTTC
. TRBJ1-2 . TRBV5-6 CASSFGPSTSYGYTF TGTGCCAGCAGCTTTGGCCCATCCACCAGCTATGGCTACACCTTC
. TRBJ2-4 . TRBV7-2 CASSLVNIQYF TGTGCCAGCAGCTTAGTTAACATTCAGTACTTC
. TRBJ1-1 TRBD1 TRBV10-1 CASSEMTGVTEAFF TGCGCCAGCAGTGAGATGACAGGGGTCACTGAAGCTTTCTTT
. TRBJ1-4 . TRBV28 CASRRPGGQSNEKLFF TGTGCCAGCAGGAGACCGGGCGGACAGAGTAATGAAAAACTGTTTTTT
. TRBJ2-7 . TRBV6-5 CASSYSRGANEQYF TGTGCCAGCAGTTACTCGAGAGGGGCTAACGAGCAGTACTTC
. TRBJ2-3 . TRBV28 CASSRRGGTDTQYF TGTGCCAGCAGTCGCCGAGGGGGGACAGATACGCAGTATTTT
. TRBJ2-7 . TRBV19 CASSTRRGLYEQYF TGTGCCAGTAGTACCCGGAGGGGACTCTACGAGCAGTACTTC
. TRBJ2-7 . TRBV7-2 CASSHISYEQYF TGTGCCAGCAGCCATATCTCCTACGAGCAGTACTTC
. TRBJ2-2 . TRBV19 CAGGPWGAENTGELFF TGTGCCGGGGGACCTTGGGGAGCGGAGAACACCGGGGAGCTGTTTTTT
. TRBJ2-3 . TRBV27 CASKRVAPSTDTQYF TGTGCCAGCAAGCGAGTAGCGCCTAGCACAGATACGCAGTATTTT
. TRBJ2-2 . TRBV18 CASSPRIGEGAGELFF TGTGCCAGCTCACCAAGGATCGGCGAGGGCGCCGGGGAGCTGTTTTTT
. TRBJ2-5 . TRBV19 CASSHPLGLAPQETQYF TGTGCCAGTAGCCATCCGCTGGGACTCGCGCCCCAAGAGACCCAGTACTTC
. TRBJ1-6 . TRBV6-2/TRBV6-3 CASSYFDRDSPLHF TGTGCCAGCAGTTACTTCGATAGGGATTCACCCCTCCACTTT
. TRBJ2-3 TRBD2 TRBV28 CASSPTSGHTDTQYF TGTGCCAGCAGCCCAACTAGCGGGCACACAGATACGCAGTATTTT
. TRBJ2-1 TRBD2 TRBV27 CASSLASGWDEQFF TGTGCCAGCAGTTTGGCTAGCGGGTGGGATGAGCAGTTCTTC
. TRBJ1-4 TRBD1 TRBV5-5 CASSLGQGPEKLFF TGTGCCAGCAGCCTGGGACAGGGACCCGAAAAACTGTTTTTT
. TRBJ1-4 . TRBV27 CASSFRRGNEKLFF TGTGCCAGCAGTTTCCGCAGGGGAAATGAAAAACTGTTTTTT
. TRBJ1-4 TRBD1 TRBV28 CASSFPRDSILDPANEKLFF TGTGCCAGCAGTTTCCCGAGGGACAGCATCCTTGATCCGGCTAATGAAAAACTGTTTTTT
. TRBJ1-1 . TRBV12-5 CASGFSGDTEAFF TGTGCTAGTGGTTTTAGCGGGGATACTGAAGCTTTCTTT
. TRBJ1-6 TRBD1 TRBV30 CAWSTRDREFSPLHF TGTGCCTGGAGTACCCGGGACAGGGAGTTTTCACCCCTCCACTTT
. TRBJ2-3 . TRBV7-9 CASSLEGTRTDTQYF TGTGCCAGCAGCTTAGAGGGGACGCGCACAGATACGCAGTATTTT
. TRBJ2-7 . TRBV6-5 CASSYSIAGSEQYF TGTGCCAGCAGTTACTCGATCGCAGGAAGCGAGCAGTACTTC
. TRBJ1-5 TRBD1 TRBV30 CAWTGQLSNQPQHF TGTGCCTGGACGGGACAGCTAAGCAATCAGCCCCAGCATTTT
. TRBJ1-2 . TRBV7-2 CASMTNGPNYGYTF TGTGCCAGCATGACCAATGGGCCAAACTATGGCTACACCTTC
. TRBJ2-7 . TRBV11-1 CASSLPGGPREQYF TGTGCCAGCAGCTTACCGGGGGGCCCGCGCGAGCAGTACTTC
. TRBJ2-3 TRBD2 TRBV7-3 CASSPGLAEHTDTQYF TGTGCCAGCAGCCCGGGACTAGCGGAGCACACAGATACGCAGTATTTT
once TRBJ2-7 TRBD1 TRBV28 CASSPSATGGREQYF TGTGCCAGCAGTCCGTCCGCGACAGGGGGCCGAGAGCAGTACTTC
. TRBJ2-7 TRBD1 TRBV7-9 CASSPTDRAAYEQYF TGTGCCAGCAGCCCAACGGACAGGGCTGCCTACGAGCAGTACTTC
. TRBJ2-1 TRBD2 TRBV5-1 CASSLTSGIGNEQFF TGCGCCAGCAGTTTGACTAGCGGGATAGGCAATGAGCAGTTCTTC
. TRBJ1-5 . TRBV12-3/TRBV12-4 CASSRSAPPQHF TGTGCCAGCAGCCGGAGTGCGCCGCCCCAGCATTTT